The 6 T cell receptor beta chains below were found in one sample sequenced in a study of radiotherapy plus CTLA-4 blockade in lung cancer. Produced via immunoSEQ multiplex PCR; TCRdb's table is partial and in-frame only. The data show 100,000 to 150,000 clones, 90% seen once. This sample comprised peripheral blood, obtained from a patient treated with radiotherapy plus ipilimumab. These receptors came from a human donor with non-small cell lung cancer that progressed on radiotherapy plus ipilimumab.

The chain employs TRBV14 and TRBJ2-2; 12 bases agree with TRBD2. The CDR3 spans 16 residues. Germline V gene data show CDR1 as SGHDN and CDR2 as FVKESK. V was pared by 2 bases and J by 6 bases, with 4 bases of the junction left unmatched. The CDR3 DNA sequence: TGTGCCAGCAGCCAACCGGGACTAGCGGGTGCCGGGGAGCTGTTTTTT. It codes for CASSQPGLAGAGELFF. The full variable domain, in which reference TRBV14 and TRBJ2-2 provide the parts outside the CDR3, is EAGVTQFPSHSVIEKGQTVTLRCDPISGHDNLYWYRRVMGKEIKFLLHFVKESKQDESGMPNNRFLAERTGGTYSTLKVQPAELEDSGVYFCASSQPGLAGAGELFFGEGSRLTVL.

Concerning this clone: At one end, the junction sequence differs from germline, possibly due to a read error. The V and J genes are TRBV7-9 and TRBJ1-2; TRBD1 agrees at 7 bases. Germline values: CDR1 SEHNR, CDR2 FQNEAQ (reference sequence). The CDR3 length is 14 residues. The CDR3 DNA follows: TGTGCCAGCAGCTTAGCAGGGGGCGCCTATGGCTGCACCTTC. As protein: CASSLAGGAYGCTF.

This chain connects TRBV5-1 to TRBJ2-3; 10 positions agree with TRBD2. The CDR3 covers 16 residues. CDR1 is SGHRS and CDR2 is YFSETQ in the germline V gene. Unmatched junction bases numbered 7, after V lost 3 bases and J lost 3 bases. CDR3 DNA sequence: TGCGCCAGCAGCTGGCGGACTAGCGGCTTTACAGATACGCAGTATTTT. It translates to CASSWRTSGFTDTQYF.

This chain links TRBV5-1 with TRBJ2-7; perhaps TRBD2 as D (6 bases). V was shortened by 7 bases and J by 7 bases, with 21 bases between the two germline ends. The germline V gene has CDR1 SGHRS and CDR2 YFSETQ. CDR3 length equals 14 residues. The CDR3 reads CASGIGGPEGEQYF. In DNA, the CDR3 is TGCGCCAGCGGTATTGGAGGGCCGGAGGGGGAGCAGTACTTC.

This clone was observed a few times. V is TRBV12-5 and J is TRBJ1-4; D may be TRBD1 (6 bases). V was clipped by 7 bases and J by 5 bases, with 11 bases between them. The CDR3 has 13 amino acids. Per the germline V gene, CDR1 is LGHNT and CDR2 is FRNRAP. This CDR3 reads CASDTGSNEKLFF. In DNA, the CDR3 is TGTGCTAGTGACACAGGGTCGAATGAAAAACTGTTTTTT. The full variable domain, completed using reference TRBV12-5 and TRBJ1-4, is DARVTQTPRHKVTEMGQEVTMRCQPILGHNTVFWYRQTMMQGLELLAYFRNRAPLDDSGMPKDRFSAEMPDATLATLKIQPSEPRDSAVYFCASDTGSNEKLFFGSGTQLSVL.

This clone was found once. The rearrangement links TRBV6-1 to TRBJ2-7; 11 bases map to TRBD2. This CDR3 region has 14 residues. V trimming: 9 bases; J trimming: 5 bases; junction bases outside the gene matches: 9. CDR1 and CDR2 (germline): MNHNS, SASEGT. In DNA form, the CDR3 reads TGTGCCAGTAATTTAGCGGGAGGGCTCGACGAGCAGTACTTC. Translating it yields CASNLAGGLDEQYF.